This entry lists 13 T cell receptor beta chains sequenced from one sample in a study of cytomegalovirus exposure and HLA in healthy donors. The PCR used 60 Vbeta and 13 Jbeta primers. Generated by immunoSEQ multiplex PCR, the TCRdb table keeps only in-frame clones and is missing some. The table has under 200,000 clones, roughly 85% seen once. The sample consisted of PBMCs. The source of these receptors is a woman aged 25 to 39 in good health and CMV-seropositive.

The V call is TRBV7-9, the J call TRBJ2-7; D is unclear. The V gene lost 4 bases and the J gene lost 4 bases, with 8 bases spanning the gap. Germline CDR1 is SEHNR and CDR2 is FQNEAQ (reference sequence). CDR3 size: 12 residues. The CDR3 nucleotides are TGTGCCAGCAGCTCATCGGGTTACGAGCAGTACTTC. It translates to CASSSSGYEQYF.

This clone was found once. This chain's CDR3 is CASSFENREAFF. The CDR3 DNA is TGTGCCAGCAGCTTCGAAAACAGGGAGGCTTTCTTT. V gene TRBV7-9 combines with J gene TRBJ1-1; D may be TRBD1 (6 bases). Germline V gene sequence: CDR1 SEHNR, CDR2 FQNEAQ (reference sequence). The V and J ends lost 3 bases and 11 bases respectively, with 13 bases between them. The CDR3 sequence is 12 residues long.

Concerning this clone: The sample has other DNA sequences that encode this CDR3 too. The gene calls are TRBV6-6 and TRBJ2-7, with D maybe TRBD2 (6 bases). The CDR3 is 15 residues long. V lost 0 bases and J lost 5, with 14 bases in between. CDR1 and CDR2 (germline): MNHNY, SVGAGI (reference sequence). The CDR3 bases are TGTGCCAGCAGTTACTCCGGAGGGGCGCGGGACGAGCAGTACTTC. It translates to CASSYSGGARDEQYF.

CDR3 sequence: CATSWGGGYTF. CDR3 in DNA: TGTGCCACCTCCTGGGGGGGTGGCTACACCTTC. This sequence joins TRBV2 and TRBJ1-2; D is possibly TRBD1 (5 bases). The CDR3 loop spans 11 amino acids. V lost 10 bases, J lost 7 bases, and 13 bases lay in between. Germline loops: CDR1 SNHLY, CDR2 FYNNEI.

The chain employs TRBV5-1 and TRBJ1-2, with 7 bases lining up with TRBD1. V shed 0 bases, J shed 7 bases, and the junction held 9 bases outside the gene matches. CDR3 length equals 15 residues. From germline, CDR1 is SGHRS and CDR2 YFSETQ. The CDR3 region has the DNA TGCGCCAGCAGCTTGGGGAGAGGGGGCGCTTCTGGCTACACCTTC. This gives the protein CASSLGRGGASGYTF.

The rearrangement joins TRBV2 to TRBJ1-1; possible D gene TRBD1, 5 bases. V shed 10 bases and J shed 4 bases, with 10 bases lying between them. The CDR3 extends over 11 amino acids. Germline CDR1 and CDR2: SNHLY and FYNNEI. The CDR3 nucleotides are TGTGCCACCGGGGGGACCACTGAAGCTTTCTTT. Encoded protein: CATGGTTEAFF.

The rearrangement uses TRBV18 and TRBJ2-7, with 7 bases lining up with TRBD2. From germline, CDR1 is KGHSH and CDR2 LQKENI. J gave up 3 bases and V 3 bases, and 8 bases lay outside the gene matches. The CDR3 is 15 residues long. CDR3 amino acids: CASSPPGGLLYEQYF. The CDR3 nucleotides read TGTGCCAGCTCACCGCCTGGGGGACTACTCTACGAGCAGTACTTC.

This clone was observed a handful of times. This sequence joins TRBV4-3 and TRBJ2-1; D unclear. The CDR3 has 9 residues. In germline, CDR1 is LGHNA, CDR2 YSLEER. The V end lost 10 bases, the J end lost 6 bases, and 4 bases lay between the germline ends. The CDR3 bases are TGCGCCAACACCAATGAGCAGTTCTTC. It specifies CANTNEQFF.

The rearrangement links TRBV18 to TRBJ2-7; D might be TRBD1 (6 bases). Trimming took 8 bases from V and 0 from J, leaving 11 bases between them. This CDR3 region has 13 residues. Germline lookup yields CDR1 KGHSH and CDR2 LQKENI. For the CDR3, the DNA is TGTGCCAGCAGTAACAGGGACTCCTACGAGCAGTACTTC. Encoded protein: CASSNRDSYEQYF.

This clone was observed once. The chain couples TRBV5-1 to TRBJ2-1; D might be TRBD2 (5 bases). Trimming shortened V by 3 bases and J by 1 base, and 20 bases separated the two germline ends. Germline CDR1 reads SGHRS; CDR2 reads YFSETQ. The CDR3 consists of 18 residues. The CDR3 coding sequence is TGCGCCAGCAGCTCCGTATTTGGAGCGGTGATATCCTACAATGAGCAGTTCTTC. The encoded protein is CASSSVFGAVISYNEQFF.

This clone was found a few times. The chain couples TRBV30 to TRBJ2-1; D unclear. The V gene lost 3 bases and the J gene lost 2 bases, with 8 bases spanning the gap. The CDR3 consists of 13 residues. The V gene's germline CDR1 is GTSNPN and CDR2 SVGIG (reference sequence). The CDR3 here is CAWSRITYNEQFF. Here the CDR3 DNA reads TGTGCCTGGAGCCGTATTACCTACAATGAGCAGTTCTTC.

In this sample, this clone turned up a few times. V gene TRBV5-4 combines with J gene TRBJ2-7; 9 nucleotides line up with TRBD1. Germline CDR1 is SGHNT and CDR2 is YYREEE (reference sequence). J gave up 2 bases and V 4 bases, and 4 bases lay outside the gene matches. The CDR3 loop spans 14 amino acids. CDR3 region: CASSTWDRAYEQYF. The CDR3 DNA reads as TGTGCCAGCAGCACATGGGACAGGGCCTACGAGCAGTACTTC. The entire variable domain, with the rest obtained from reference TRBV5-4 and TRBJ2-7, is as follows: ETGVTQSPTHLIKTRGQQVTLRCSSQSGHNTVSWYQQALGQGPQFIFQYYREEENGRGNFPPRFSGLQFPNYSSELNVNALELDDSALYLCASSTWDRAYEQYFGPGTRLTVT.

The rearrangement uses TRBV5-4 and TRBJ2-4, with 7 bases fitting TRBD1. The J segment lost 1 base and the V segment lost 4 bases, leaving 8 bases of the junction unmatched. Germline V gives CDR1 SGHNT, CDR2 YYREEE (reference sequence). The CDR3 spans 16 residues. CDR3 region: CASSVGQRTAKNIQYF. CDR3 DNA sequence: TGTGCCAGCAGCGTGGGACAGAGGACGGCCAAAAACATTCAGTACTTC.